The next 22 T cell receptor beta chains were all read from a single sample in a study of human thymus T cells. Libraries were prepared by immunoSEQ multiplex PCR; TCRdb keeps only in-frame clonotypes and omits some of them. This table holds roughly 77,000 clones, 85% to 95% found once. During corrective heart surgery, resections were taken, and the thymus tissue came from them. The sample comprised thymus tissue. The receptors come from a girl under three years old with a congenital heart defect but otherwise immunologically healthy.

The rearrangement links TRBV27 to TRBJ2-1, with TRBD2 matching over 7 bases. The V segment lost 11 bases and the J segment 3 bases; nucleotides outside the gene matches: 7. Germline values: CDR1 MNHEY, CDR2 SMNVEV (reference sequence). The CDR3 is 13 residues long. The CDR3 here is CAARGLLYNEQFF. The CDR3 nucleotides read TGTGCCGCAAGGGGACTACTCTACAATGAGCAGTTCTTC.

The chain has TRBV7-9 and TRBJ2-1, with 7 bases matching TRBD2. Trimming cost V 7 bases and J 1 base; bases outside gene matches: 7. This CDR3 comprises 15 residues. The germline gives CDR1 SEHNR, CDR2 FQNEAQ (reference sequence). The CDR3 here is CASTTREVSYNEQFF. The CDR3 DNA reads TGTGCCAGCACCACCCGGGAGGTATCCTACAATGAGCAGTTCTTC. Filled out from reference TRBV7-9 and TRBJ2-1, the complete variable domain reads DTGVSQNPRHKITKRGQNVTFRCDPISEHNRLYWYRQTLGQGPEFLTYFQNEAQLEKSRLLSDRFSAERPKGSFSTLEIQRTEQGDSAMYLCASTTREVSYNEQFFGPGTRLTVL.

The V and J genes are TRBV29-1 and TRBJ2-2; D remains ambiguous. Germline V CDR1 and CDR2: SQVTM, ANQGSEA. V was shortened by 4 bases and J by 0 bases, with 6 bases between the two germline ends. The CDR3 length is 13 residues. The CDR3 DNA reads TGCAGCGTTGGTAGTTCGAACACCGGGGAGCTGTTTTTT. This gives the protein CSVGSSNTGELFF.

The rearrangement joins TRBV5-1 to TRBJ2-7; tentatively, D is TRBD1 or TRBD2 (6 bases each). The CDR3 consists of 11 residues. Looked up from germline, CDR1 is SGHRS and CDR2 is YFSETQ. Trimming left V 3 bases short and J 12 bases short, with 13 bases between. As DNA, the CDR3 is TGCGCCAGCAGCTCCGGGGGCGGCGCGTACTTC. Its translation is CASSSGGGAYF. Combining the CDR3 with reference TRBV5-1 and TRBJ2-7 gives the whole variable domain KAGVTQTPRYLIKTRGQQVTLSCSPISGHRSVSWYQQTPGQGLQFLFEYFSETQRNKGNFPGRFSGRQFSNSRSEMNVSTLELGDSALYLCASSSGGGAYFGPGTRLTVT.

Written as DNA, the CDR3 is TGCGCCAGCAGCCACGGGGGAATTGCGAACACCGGGGAGCTGTTTTTT. It encodes CASSHGGIANTGELFF. J is TRBJ2-2 and V is TRBV4-1; weak D call: TRBD2 (6 bases). The CDR3 runs 16 residues. V lost 3 bases to trimming and J lost 0 bases, with 11 bases between them. The germline V gene has CDR1 MGHRA and CDR2 YSYEKL.

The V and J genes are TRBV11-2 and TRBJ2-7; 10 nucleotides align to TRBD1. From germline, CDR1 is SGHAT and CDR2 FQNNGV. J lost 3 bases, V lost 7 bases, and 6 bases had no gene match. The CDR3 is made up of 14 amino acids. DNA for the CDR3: TGTGCCAGCACCACCGGGACAGGGGTCTACGAGCAGTACTTC. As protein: CASTTGTGVYEQYF. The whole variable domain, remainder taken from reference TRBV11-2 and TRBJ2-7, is EAGVAQSPRYKIIEKRQSVAFWCNPISGHATLYWYQQILGQGPKLLIQFQNNGVVDDSQLPKDRFSAERLKGVDSTLKIQPAKLEDSAVYLCASTTGTGVYEQYFGPGTRLTVT.

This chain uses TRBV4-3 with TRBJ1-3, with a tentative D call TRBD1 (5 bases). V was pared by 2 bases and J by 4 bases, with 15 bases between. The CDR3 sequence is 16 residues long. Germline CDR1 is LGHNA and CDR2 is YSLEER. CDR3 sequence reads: CASSQSGGGKGNTIYF. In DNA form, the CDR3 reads TGCGCCAGCAGCCAATCTGGGGGAGGGAAAGGAAACACCATATATTTT.

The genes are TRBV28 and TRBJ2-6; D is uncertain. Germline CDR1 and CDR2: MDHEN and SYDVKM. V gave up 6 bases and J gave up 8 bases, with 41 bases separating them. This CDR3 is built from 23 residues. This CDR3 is CASSPQGSTLEKPLFLWSNVLTF. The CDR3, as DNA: TGTGCCAGCAGCCCCCAAGGGTCCACTCTGGAGAAACCGCTCTTTCTCTGGTCCAACGTCCTGACTTTC.

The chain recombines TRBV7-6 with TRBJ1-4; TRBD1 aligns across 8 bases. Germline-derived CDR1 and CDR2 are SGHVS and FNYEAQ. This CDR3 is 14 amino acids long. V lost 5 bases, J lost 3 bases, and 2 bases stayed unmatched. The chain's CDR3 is CASSRTGPNEKLFF. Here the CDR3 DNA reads TGTGCCAGCAGCCGGACAGGGCCTAATGAAAAACTGTTTTTT.

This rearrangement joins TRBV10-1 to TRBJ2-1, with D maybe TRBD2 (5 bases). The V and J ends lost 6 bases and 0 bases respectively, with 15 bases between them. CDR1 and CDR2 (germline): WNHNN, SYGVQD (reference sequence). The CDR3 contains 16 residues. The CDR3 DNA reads TGCGCCAGCAGCCGGACTCCCCCTAGCTCCTACAATGAGCAGTTCTTC. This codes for CASSRTPPSSYNEQFF.

CDR3 in amino acids: CATPPRWAGSVRETQYF. For the CDR3, the DNA is TGTGCCACCCCCCCGCGGTGGGCCGGGAGTGTTAGGGAGACCCAGTACTTC. The V and J genes are TRBV9 and TRBJ2-5; tentative D call: TRBD2 (6 bases). V lost 9 bases to trimming and J lost 5 bases, with 29 bases between them. The CDR3 covers 17 residues. CDR1 and CDR2 from the germline V gene are SGDLS and YYNGEE.

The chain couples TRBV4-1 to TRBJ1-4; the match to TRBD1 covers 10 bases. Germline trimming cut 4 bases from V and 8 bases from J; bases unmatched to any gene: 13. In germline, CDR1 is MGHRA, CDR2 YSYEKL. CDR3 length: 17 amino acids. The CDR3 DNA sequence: TGCGCCAGCAGCCCTGGTCCCCGGGACAGGGGAAGCGAAAAACTGTTTTTT. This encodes CASSPGPRDRGSEKLFF.

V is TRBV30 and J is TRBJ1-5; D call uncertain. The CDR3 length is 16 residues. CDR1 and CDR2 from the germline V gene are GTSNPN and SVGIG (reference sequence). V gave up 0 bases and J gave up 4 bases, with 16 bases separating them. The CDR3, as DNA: TGTGCCTGGAGTGTACCTGGCCGGATTCGGAATCAGCCCCAGCATTTT. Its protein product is CAWSVPGRIRNQPQHF.

The CDR3 nucleotides are TGTGCCAGCAGTGGAGGGGATCGCGCCGTCGCGAGCGTAAGGCATATGGATACGCAGTATTTT. Encoded protein: CASSGGDRAVASVRHMDTQYF. The V and J genes are TRBV2 and TRBJ2-3, with D tentatively TRBD1 or TRBD2 (5 bases each). Looked up from germline, CDR1 is SNHLY and CDR2 is FYNNEI. The CDR3 loop spans 21 amino acids. Trimming pared 4 bases from V and 6 bases from J, leaving 35 bases between.

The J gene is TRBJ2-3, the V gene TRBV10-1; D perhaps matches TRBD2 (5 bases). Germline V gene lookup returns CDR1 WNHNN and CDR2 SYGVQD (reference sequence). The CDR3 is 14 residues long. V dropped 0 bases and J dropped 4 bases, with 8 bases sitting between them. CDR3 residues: CASSESLSADTQYF. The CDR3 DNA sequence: TGCGCCAGCAGTGAGTCCCTTAGCGCAGATACGCAGTATTTT.

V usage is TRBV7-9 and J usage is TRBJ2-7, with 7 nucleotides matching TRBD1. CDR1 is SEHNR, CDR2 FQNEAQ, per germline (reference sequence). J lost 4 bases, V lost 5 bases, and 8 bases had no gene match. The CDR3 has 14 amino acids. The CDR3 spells CASSPGQDGYEQYF. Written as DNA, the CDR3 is TGTGCCAGCAGCCCAGGACAGGACGGGTACGAGCAGTACTTC.

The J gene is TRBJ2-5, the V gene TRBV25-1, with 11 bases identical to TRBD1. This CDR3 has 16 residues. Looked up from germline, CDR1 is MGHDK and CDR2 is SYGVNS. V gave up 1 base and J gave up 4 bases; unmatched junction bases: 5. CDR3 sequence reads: CASSECKDRGPETQYF. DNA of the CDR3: TGTGCCAGCAGTGAATGCAAGGACAGGGGGCCAGAGACCCAGTACTTC.

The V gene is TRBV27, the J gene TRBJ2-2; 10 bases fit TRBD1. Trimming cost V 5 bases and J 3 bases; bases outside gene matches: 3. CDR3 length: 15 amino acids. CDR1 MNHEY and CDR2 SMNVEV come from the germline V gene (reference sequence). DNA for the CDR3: TGTGCCAGCAGTCCCGGGACAGGGGACACCGGGGAGCTGTTTTTT. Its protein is CASSPGTGDTGELFF.

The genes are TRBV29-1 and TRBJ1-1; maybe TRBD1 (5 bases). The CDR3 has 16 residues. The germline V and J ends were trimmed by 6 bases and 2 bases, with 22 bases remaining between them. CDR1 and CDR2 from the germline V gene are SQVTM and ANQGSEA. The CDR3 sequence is CSVDGHGTARNTEAFF. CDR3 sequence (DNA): TGCAGCGTCGACGGGCATGGGACCGCGAGAAACACTGAAGCTTTCTTT.

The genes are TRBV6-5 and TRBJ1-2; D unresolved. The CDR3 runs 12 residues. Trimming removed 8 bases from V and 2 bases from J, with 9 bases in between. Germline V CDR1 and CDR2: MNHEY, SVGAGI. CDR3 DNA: TGTGCCAGCTCAAGCGGAAACTATGGCTACACCTTC. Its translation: CASSSGNYGYTF.

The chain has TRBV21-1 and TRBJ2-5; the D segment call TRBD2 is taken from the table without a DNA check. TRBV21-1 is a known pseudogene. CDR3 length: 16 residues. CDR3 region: CATESGRGRPNGTQYF. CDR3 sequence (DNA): TGTGCCACCGAAAGCGGGAGAGGGAGGCCCAATGGGACCCAGTACTTC.

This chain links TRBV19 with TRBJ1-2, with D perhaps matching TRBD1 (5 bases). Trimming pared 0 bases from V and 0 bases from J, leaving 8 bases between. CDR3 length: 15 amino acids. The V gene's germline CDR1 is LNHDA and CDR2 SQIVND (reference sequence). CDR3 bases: TGTGCCAGTAGTATAGACAGGGCAACTAACTATGGCTACACCTTC. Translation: CASSIDRATNYGYTF. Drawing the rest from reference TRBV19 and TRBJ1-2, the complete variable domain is DGGITQSPKYLFRKEGQNVTLSCEQNLNHDAMYWYRQDPGQGLRLIYYSQIVNDFQKGDIAEGYSVSREKKESFPLTVTSAQKNPTAFYLCASSIDRATNYGYTFGSGTRLTVV.